The entry below gives a single T cell receptor beta chain sequence along with its context. The data stem from a study of OX40 agonist ivuxolimab in advanced cancers. There are 14 residues in the CDR3. Trimming removed 0 bases from V and 2 bases from J, with 10 bases in between. The germline CDR1 and CDR2 sequences are GTSNPN and SVGIG (reference sequence). Generated by immunoSEQ multiplex PCR, the TCRdb table keeps only in-frame clones and is missing some. The sample has approximately 110,000 clones, roughly 90% seen once. The chain couples TRBV30 to TRBJ1-2; TRBD1 might be the D (5 bases). Specimen: CD4+ or CD8+ T cells sorted from blood, collected in a trial of the OX40 agonist ivuxolimab. The sequence derives from an adult with an advanced solid tumor such as melanoma, head and neck, liver or kidney cancer. The DNA for the CDR3 is TGTGCCTGGAGTGTACTGGGGCAGAACTATGGCTACACCTTC. Protein: CAWSVLGQNYGYTF.